Each of the 3 T cell receptor beta chains below was sequenced from the same sample in a study of early T cells in non-severe SARS-CoV-2 infection. TCRdb redid the calling of the 5' RACE reads with MiXCR, one entry per CDR3 protein. The sample holds 70,000 or so distinct CDR3 sequences, 12% seen once. The sequencing sample was made of whole blood. These receptors were taken from an adult who was a healthcare worker with PCR-confirmed SARS-CoV-2 infection or an uninfected control (not recorded which).

This clonotype was observed at least ten times. The gene calls are TRBV5-5 and TRBJ2-3; no firm D call. Trimming cost V 3 bases and J 5 bases, with 10 bases left between them. CDR1 SGHKS and CDR2 YYEKEE come from the germline V gene (reference sequence). The CDR3 spans 13 residues. The CDR3 sequence is CASSWRREDTQYF. The CDR3 DNA reads as TGTGCCAGCAGCTGGCGGCGTGAAGATACGCAGTATTTT.

This sequence joins TRBV18 and TRBJ2-2; D might be TRBD1 (5 bases). CDR1 KGHSH and CDR2 LQKENI come from the germline V gene. The V end was cut by 3 bases, the J end by 6 bases, with 14 bases between. The length of the CDR3 is 15 residues. CDR3 sequence reads: CASSPPVQAAGELFF. The CDR3 region has the DNA TGTGCCAGCTCACCCCCGGTACAGGCGGCCGGGGAGCTGTTTTTT. The full variable domain, completed using reference TRBV18 and TRBJ2-2, is NAGVMQNPRHLVRRRGQEARLRCSPMKGHSHVYWYRQLPEEGLKFMVYLQKENIIDESGMPKERFSAEFPKEGPSILRIQQVVRGDSAAYFCASSPPVQAAGELFFGEGSRLTVL.

V gene TRBV6-5 combines with J gene TRBJ2-7, with 9 bases fitting TRBD2. The CDR3 has 15 residues. J was trimmed by 3 bases and V by 8 bases; bases with no gene match: 11. Germline V gives CDR1 MNHEY, CDR2 SVGAGI. The CDR3 region has the DNA TGTGCCAGCCGTTTAGCGGGGGCGCTTCTCTACGAGCAGTACTTC. It translates to CASRLAGALLYEQYF.